The 26 T cell receptor beta chains below come from one sample, sequenced in a study of shared clonotypes between healthy human individuals. Sequenced by immunoSEQ multiplex PCR; TCRdb stores in-frame clones only, minus some. The sample lists approximately 2.5 million clones, roughly 92% occurring once. Source material: naive CD4+ T cells sorted from blood. Subset of the sample: CD45RA+ positively selected. These TCRs come from a man younger than 35 in good health.

Regarding this clone: This specimen includes other DNA sequences encoding the same CDR3. This chain connects TRBV5-1 to TRBJ1-2; D is perhaps TRBD1 (6 bases). This CDR3 is 14 amino acids long. Trimming removed 5 bases at V and 0 bases at J, with 11 bases between. The germline CDR1 and CDR2 sequences are SGHRS and YFSETQ. DNA for the CDR3: TGCGCCAGCAGTCCCGGGACACCTAACTATGGCTACACCTTC. Protein sequence: CASSPGTPNYGYTF.

The chain has TRBV7-9 and TRBJ2-1, with 13 nucleotides matching TRBD2. The CDR3 sequence is 15 residues long. The V segment lost 7 bases and the J segment 4 bases; nucleotides outside the gene matches: 4. Germline loops: CDR1 SEHNR, CDR2 FQNEAQ (reference sequence). The CDR3 sequence: CASNLLAGGYNEQFF. CDR3 nucleotide sequence: TGTGCCAGCAATCTACTAGCGGGAGGGTACAATGAGCAGTTCTTC.

The chain links TRBV4-3 to TRBJ2-7; 11 bases map to TRBD1. Germline V gene lookup returns CDR1 LGHNA and CDR2 YSLEER. V gave up 1 base and J gave up 5 bases; unmatched junction bases: 1. CDR3 length: 14 residues. In nucleotides, the CDR3 is TGCGCCAGCAGCCAAGGGACAGGGGGCCACGAGCAGTACTTC. Its protein is CASSQGTGGHEQYF.

V is TRBV7-3 and J is TRBJ2-1; 7 bases agree with TRBD1. After removal of 5 bases from V and 0 bases from J, the junction contained 4 bases not matched to a gene. The CDR3 is 15 residues long. Germline-derived CDR1 and CDR2 are SGHTA and FQGTGA. The DNA of the CDR3 is TGTGCCAGCAGCCATGACAGGGCCTCCTACAATGAGCAGTTCTTC. Its protein is CASSHDRASYNEQFF.

V and J are TRBV10-3 and TRBJ1-4, with D unresolved. The germline V and J ends were trimmed by 6 bases and 0 bases, with 11 bases remaining between them. Germline V lookup: CDR1 ENHRY, CDR2 SYGVKD. This CDR3 has 15 amino acids. The CDR3 DNA reads as TGTGCCATCAGGCGTGAAGGGTCAACTAATGAAAAACTGTTTTTT. Encoded protein: CAIRREGSTNEKLFF.

The chain recombines TRBV27 with TRBJ2-7; TRBD2 matches 8 bases. Germline V gene sequence: CDR1 MNHEY, CDR2 SMNVEV (reference sequence). The CDR3 length is 16 residues. The J segment lost 1 base and the V segment lost 5 bases, leaving 10 bases of the junction unmatched. The CDR3 region is CASSPRLAPKSYEQYF. In nucleotides, the CDR3 is TGTGCCAGCAGTCCGAGACTAGCGCCTAAATCCTACGAGCAGTACTTC.

Concerning this clone: The same CDR3 can be traced to other DNA sequences in this sample. The chain uses TRBV7-2 and TRBJ2-7; TRBD2 matches 8 bases. After removal of 4 bases from V and 2 bases from J, the junction contained 4 bases not matched to a gene. The germline V gene encodes CDR1 SGHTA and CDR2 FQGNSA. This CDR3 spans 14 amino acids. The CDR3: CASSSGTRTYEQYF. The CDR3, as DNA: TGTGCCAGCAGCTCCGGGACTAGAACCTACGAGCAGTACTTC. The whole variable domain, filled in from reference TRBV7-2 and TRBJ2-7, reads GAGVSQSPSNKVTEKGKDVELRCDPISGHTALYWYRQSLGQGLEFLIYFQGNSAPDKSGLPSDRFSAERTGGSVSTLTIQRTQQEDSAVYLCASSSGTRTYEQYFGPGTRLTVT.

The chain has TRBV6-1 and TRBJ1-3; D is uncertain. The CDR3 totals 12 residues. V was clipped by 4 bases and J by 4 bases, with 5 bases between them. Germline-derived CDR1 and CDR2 are MNHNS and SASEGT. CDR3: CASSVLGNTIYF. The CDR3 region has the DNA TGTGCCAGCAGTGTTCTCGGAAACACCATATATTTT.

V and J are TRBV15 and TRBJ1-4, with D unclear. Per germline, CDR1 LNHNV and CDR2 YYDKDF (reference sequence). Trimming left V 2 bases short and J 1 base short, with 14 bases between. The CDR3 has 17 residues. The CDR3 DNA follows: TGTGCCACCAGCAGACCCCCCCGGTGGCAAACTAATGAAAAACTGTTTTTT. It encodes CATSRPPRWQTNEKLFF.

V is TRBV6-6 and J is TRBJ2-7; 14 bases are a match to TRBD2. CDR1 MNHNY and CDR2 SVGAGI come from the germline V gene (reference sequence). After removal of 6 bases from V and 0 bases from J, the junction contained 1 base not matched to a gene. The CDR3 is 15 residues long. In nucleotides, the CDR3 is TGTGCCAGCAGGGGACTAGCGGGGGTCTCCTACGAGCAGTACTTC. Translation gives CASRGLAGVSYEQYF.

To note about this clone: The same CDR3 is also encoded by other DNA sequences in this sample. V usage is TRBV7-2 and J usage is TRBJ2-2; TRBD1 matches at 8 bases. This CDR3 spans 15 amino acids. Germline CDR1 and CDR2: SGHTA and FQGNSA. Losses at the gene ends were 4 bases for V and 2 bases for J; bases not matched to a gene: 3. The CDR3 loop reads CASSSGQGNTGELFF. CDR3 coding DNA: TGTGCCAGCAGCTCTGGACAGGGAAACACCGGGGAGCTGTTTTTT.

In its sample, this clone was seen once. The chain is built from TRBV9 and TRBJ1-1; D ambiguous. This CDR3 comprises 16 residues. V gave up 0 bases and J gave up 0 bases, with 12 bases separating them. CDR1 SGDLS and CDR2 YYNGEE come from the germline V gene. The CDR3 DNA follows: TGTGCCAGCAGCGTAGTCCCAGGAGCCATGAACACTGAAGCTTTCTTT. This gives the protein CASSVVPGAMNTEAFF.

The J gene is TRBJ1-1, the V gene TRBV6-6; D is undetermined. Per germline, CDR1 MNHNY and CDR2 SVGAGI (reference sequence). The CDR3 covers 13 residues. Trimming cost V 9 bases and J 4 bases, with 15 bases left between them. Here the CDR3 reads CASTSISSTEAFF. CDR3 nucleotides: TGTGCCAGTACATCGATCTCCAGCACTGAAGCTTTCTTT.

The V and J genes are TRBV30 and TRBJ2-5; 12 bases agree with TRBD1. CDR3 length: 13 amino acids. CDR1 is GTSNPN and CDR2 is SVGIG in the germline V gene (reference sequence). The J segment lost 4 bases and the V segment lost 5 bases, leaving 2 bases of the junction unmatched. The CDR3 DNA follows: TGTGCCTGGGGGACAGGGGGCCCAGAGACCCAGTACTTC. It codes for CAWGTGGPETQYF.

This clone was recorded only once. The chain employs TRBV28 and TRBJ2-7, with D perhaps TRBD2 (7 bases). The CDR3 runs 15 residues. V was clipped by 3 bases and J by 2 bases, with 14 bases between them. Per the germline V gene, CDR1 is MDHEN and CDR2 is SYDVKM. The CDR3 loop reads CASSFHAGATYEQYF. CDR3 nucleotide sequence: TGTGCCAGCAGTTTCCATGCGGGGGCAACCTACGAGCAGTACTTC.

J is TRBJ2-7 and V is TRBV5-3; TRBD2 aligns across 12 bases. TRBV5-3 is an ORF; its function is uncertain. The CDR3 runs 19 residues. The V gene end was trimmed by 1 base and the J gene end by 2 bases; junction bases not matched to a gene: 13. The CDR3 reads CARSLIFTSGRHTTYEQYF. The CDR3 nucleotides are TGTGCCAGAAGCTTGATCTTTACTAGCGGGAGGCACACAACCTACGAGCAGTACTTC.

Concerning this clone: The same CDR3 can be traced to other DNA sequences in this sample. V is TRBV29-1 and J is TRBJ1-1; D not certain. Trimming pared 5 bases from V and 1 base from J, leaving 11 bases between. CDR1 is SQVTM, CDR2 ANQGSEA, per germline. The CDR3 length is 13 residues. The CDR3 reads CSVLTDRNTEAFF. The CDR3 DNA reads as TGCAGCGTTTTAACAGACCGGAACACTGAAGCTTTCTTT.

The chain couples TRBV10-3 to TRBJ1-6; D unclear. Germline V gene sequence: CDR1 ENHRY, CDR2 SYGVKD. The V end was cut by 2 bases, the J end by 2 bases, with 13 bases between. The CDR3 has 17 residues. The CDR3 nucleotides read TGTGCCATCAGTGAGATGGCCGGAGGGACCTATAATTCACCCCTCCACTTT. Amino acids: CAISEMAGGTYNSPLHF.

In regard to this clone: Other DNA sequences from this sample encode an identical CDR3 as well. The chain carries TRBV2 and TRBJ1-6, with 9 bases that match TRBD1. V lost 5 bases to trimming and J lost 7 bases; unmatched junction nucleotides: 3. Germline V gene sequence: CDR1 SNHLY, CDR2 FYNNEI. This CDR3 spans 14 amino acids. The CDR3 DNA follows: TGTGCCAGCAGTCTACAGGGGGCGAATTCACCCCTCCACTTT. Translated, it gives CASSLQGANSPLHF.

The genes are TRBV9 and TRBJ2-1; no clear D gene. The CDR3 consists of 17 residues. CDR1 is SGDLS, CDR2 YYNGEE, per germline. The V gene lost 2 bases and the J gene lost 2 bases, with 17 bases spanning the gap. The CDR3 DNA is TGTGCCAGCAGCGTCCAAGCCGGGCGCGGCGCCTACAATGAGCAGTTCTTC. The encoded protein is CASSVQAGRGAYNEQFF.

The rearrangement joins TRBV6-1 to TRBJ2-3; D remains ambiguous. In germline, CDR1 is MNHNS, CDR2 SASEGT. This CDR3 has 15 residues. Trimming took off 3 bases at V and 3 bases at J, with 13 bases between the two ends. This CDR3 reads CASSERRVGTDTQYF. The CDR3 DNA reads TGTGCCAGCAGTGAGAGAAGGGTGGGTACAGATACGCAGTATTTT.

The J gene is TRBJ1-3, the V gene TRBV29-1; 8 bases are shared with TRBD1. Germline CDR1 SQVTM, CDR2 ANQGSEA. The V and J ends lost 7 bases and 4 bases, in that order; junction bases with no gene match: 6. The CDR3 runs 13 residues. Here the CDR3 DNA reads TGCAGCGCCTCGACAGGGGCCGGAAACACCATATATTTT. Protein: CSASTGAGNTIYF.

The chain uses TRBV5-6 and TRBJ2-1, with D possibly being TRBD1 (5 bases). The CDR3 covers 15 residues. Deletions cut 4 bases from V and 4 bases from J, with 15 bases between. From germline, CDR1 is SGHDT and CDR2 YYEEEE. DNA of the CDR3: TGTGCCAGCAGCCCCTACAGGTCCCTTTACAATGAGCAGTTCTTC. The encoded protein is CASSPYRSLYNEQFF.

The CDR3 DNA is TGTGCCAGCAGCAATCGGACAGGGAATGAGCAGTTCTTC. Encoded protein: CASSNRTGNEQFF. This chain links TRBV5-4 with TRBJ2-1, with TRBD1 identical over 8 bases. CDR1 is SGHNT and CDR2 is YYREEE in the germline V gene (reference sequence). The length of the CDR3 is 13 residues. With 4 bases clipped from V and 7 bases from J, the junction kept 4 bases outside the gene matches. Together with reference TRBV5-4 and TRBJ2-1, the CDR3 gives the full variable domain: ETGVTQSPTHLIKTRGQQVTLRCSSQSGHNTVSWYQQALGQGPQFIFQYYREEENGRGNFPPRFSGLQFPNYSSELNVNALELDDSALYLCASSNRTGNEQFFGPGTRLTVL.

The J gene is TRBJ2-1, the V gene TRBV11-2; no definite D call. Between the trimmed V and J ends, which lost 5 bases and 4 bases, there was a span of 18 bases. The CDR3 covers 16 residues. Germline CDR1 and CDR2: SGHAT and FQNNGV. The CDR3 here is CASSLQRTYSYNEQFF. CDR3 DNA: TGTGCCAGCAGCCTCCAAAGGACGTACTCTTACAATGAGCAGTTCTTC.

The V and J genes are TRBV7-9 and TRBJ2-3, with TRBD2 matching over 14 bases. This CDR3 has 17 amino acids. Germline V gene lookup returns CDR1 SEHNR and CDR2 FQNEAQ (reference sequence). V lost 4 bases and J lost 1; bases outside the gene matches: 4. The CDR3 is CASSSGLAGEGTDTQYF. The CDR3 coding sequence is TGTGCCAGCAGCTCGGGACTAGCGGGGGAAGGCACAGATACGCAGTATTTT. Filled out from reference TRBV7-9 and TRBJ2-3, the complete variable domain reads DTGVSQNPRHKITKRGQNVTFRCDPISEHNRLYWYRQTLGQGPEFLTYFQNEAQLEKSRLLSDRFSAERPKGSFSTLEIQRTEQGDSAMYLCASSSGLAGEGTDTQYFGPGTRLTVL.